The sequence of this T cell receptor beta chain was determined in a study of immune evolution from preneoplasia to lung adenocarcinoma (dated by TCRdb to about 2021). In terms of the full investigation: The study combined immune gene expression, TCR sequencing and multiplex immunofluorescence to profile immune contexture across lung adenocarcinoma precursors and invasive adenocarcinoma. A total of under 60 patients with pulmonary nodules who underwent surgical resection were included in the overall cohort. The immune data were combined with whole exome sequencing and methylation data from the same cohort of nodules. The study reported that under 110 samples were used for TCR sequencing. Class I HLA alleles were inferred from exome data with POLYSOLVER, and allele-specific HLA loss was detected with LOHHLA. Resected precursor lesions (AAH, AIS, MIA) and invasive adenocarcinomas were compared against paired morphologically normal lung tissue. The sample size was set by how many specimens were available, not by a prior power calculation. A total of more than 40 patients contributed TCR sequencing data.

TCR beta CDR3 regions were sequenced from DNA using the immunoSEQ hsTCRbeta Kit. The authors' analysis ran thus. TCR sequencing data were analysed with the ImmunoSEQ Analyzer. T cell clonality was defined as 1 minus Pielou's evenness, as computed on productive rearrangements. T cell diversity was measured with the inverse Simpson index on productive templates. T cell density was TCR beta template counts normalized to usable DNA, estimated by amplifying and sequencing housekeeping genes. TCR metrics were compared across histologic stages using two-sided Kruskal-Wallis tests. Not all clones reach the TCRdb copy of this immuneACCESS table, which keeps in-frame sequences only. Checked studies attribute under half of the gap to unresolved V genes and leave the rest unexplained. V and J calls and clone size are given by that table; D and trimming were obtained from the DNA. The table for this sample lists several thousand clones; roughly 78% of them were counted only once. The ten largest make up approximately 7.4% of the sample.

Broad study findings and their caveats: Normal lung had the highest top T cell clone frequencies, and these frequencies appeared to fall progressively from AAH through AIS, MIA and invasive adenocarcinoma. Clonality was highest in normal lung, while later-stage lesions appeared to have lower clonality but higher T cell density and diversity. All patients were from Japan and China, so applicability to Western populations was uncertain. The findings were based on association rather than direct causation, and larger cohorts with long-term follow-up and longitudinal biopsies were deemed needed.

Resection was performed on patients in Japan or China between the mid-2010s and the late 2010s. Histologic diagnosis of each case was confirmed independently by two lung cancer pathologists on H&E slides. The AllPrep DNA/RNA FFPE Kit was used to isolate DNA from FFPE tissue. Comments on this clone: This receptor's antigen is unknown. It has no much larger one-base neighbor in the sample; base qualities were not kept.

The germline V gene encodes CDR1 LGHNA and CDR2 YNFKEQ. The germline V and J ends show losses of 8 bases and 8 bases respectively, and no gene match explains 10 bases of the junction. Counted from cysteine to phenylalanine, this CDR3 has 14 amino acids. Just CDR3 DNA is preserved here, 42 bases in frame from base 1. This sequence originates from a person aged 70 to 79 with lung adenocarcinoma. The sample consisted of FFPE adjacent normal lung tissue. The sequence joins TRBV4-2 to TRBJ2-1, and TRBD2 aligns with 9 junction nucleotides. The sequence in DNA is TGTGCCAGCCGGGGCGGGAGGGCCGTAGATGAGCAGTTCTTC. Its translation reads: CASRGGRAVDEQFF.